The 5 T cell receptor beta chains reported below all come from one sample, sequenced in a study of control samples from healthy donors and cancer patients. The table came from immunoSEQ multiplex PCR; TCRdb's copy has only in-frame clones and leaves some out. The sample records 8,500 to 11,000 clones, approximately 91% being singletons. The sample taken for sequencing was PBMCs. These receptors originate from a man aged 55 to 70 with colorectal cancer.

The chain combines TRBV7-2 with TRBJ2-2; D is uncertain. Between the trimmed V and J ends, which lost 1 base and 4 bases, there was a span of 7 bases. Germline assignment: CDR1 SGHTA and CDR2 FQGNSA. This CDR3 region has 14 residues. DNA of the CDR3: TGTGCCAGCAGCTTAGAAAGGTTCACCGGGGAGCTGTTTTTT. Amino acid sequence: CASSLERFTGELFF.

V and J are TRBV9 and TRBJ2-3; 9 nucleotides align to TRBD2. V was clipped by 4 bases and J by 5 bases; unmatched bases: 8. Germline CDR1 reads SGDLS; CDR2 reads YYNGEE. The CDR3 is 15 amino acids. The CDR3 DNA reads as TGTGCCAGCAGCATCTCTAGCGGGGACGTAGATACGCAGTATTTT. This translates into CASSISSGDVDTQYF.

This clone showed up just once. This chain connects TRBV9 to TRBJ2-3, with 7 bases fitting TRBD2. CDR1 and CDR2 from the germline V gene are SGDLS and YYNGEE. V trimming: 0 bases; J trimming: 1 base; junction bases outside the gene matches: 2. CDR3 length: 15 residues. The DNA of the CDR3 is TGTGCCAGCAGCGTAGGCGGGGGTGGCACAGATACGCAGTATTTT. Its protein product is CASSVGGGGTDTQYF.

This chain uses TRBV3-1 (or the pseudogene TRBV3-2) with TRBJ1-6, with D maybe TRBD1 (5 bases). V gave up 1 base and J gave up 11 bases, with 9 bases separating them. The germline V gene has CDR1 LGHDT and CDR2 YNNKEL (reference sequence). CDR3 length: 13 residues. The CDR3 DNA is TGTGCCAGCAGCCAAGCCTCACAGGCACCCCTCCACTTT. Its translation: CASSQASQAPLHF.

The gene calls are TRBV7-9 and TRBJ1-5; TRBD1 is a possible D gene (6 bases). The CDR3 spans 14 residues. The germline V and J ends were trimmed by 5 bases and 6 bases, with 14 bases remaining between them. Per the germline V gene, CDR1 is SEHNR and CDR2 is FQNEAQ (reference sequence). The CDR3 DNA follows: TGTGCCAGCAGCCGCCCAGGGGAAGGTCAGCCCCAGCATTTT. Amino acid sequence: CASSRPGEGQPQHF.